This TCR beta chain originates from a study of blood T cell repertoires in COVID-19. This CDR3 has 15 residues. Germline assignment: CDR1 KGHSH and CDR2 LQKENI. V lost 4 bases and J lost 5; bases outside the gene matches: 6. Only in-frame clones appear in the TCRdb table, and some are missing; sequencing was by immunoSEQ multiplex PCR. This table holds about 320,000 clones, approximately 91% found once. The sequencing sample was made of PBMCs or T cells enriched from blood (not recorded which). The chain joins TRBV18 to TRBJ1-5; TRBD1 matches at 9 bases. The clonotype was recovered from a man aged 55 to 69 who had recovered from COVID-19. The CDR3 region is CASSQDRGSHQPQHF. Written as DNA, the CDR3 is TGTGCCAGCTCACAGGACAGGGGTAGTCATCAGCCCCAGCATTTT.